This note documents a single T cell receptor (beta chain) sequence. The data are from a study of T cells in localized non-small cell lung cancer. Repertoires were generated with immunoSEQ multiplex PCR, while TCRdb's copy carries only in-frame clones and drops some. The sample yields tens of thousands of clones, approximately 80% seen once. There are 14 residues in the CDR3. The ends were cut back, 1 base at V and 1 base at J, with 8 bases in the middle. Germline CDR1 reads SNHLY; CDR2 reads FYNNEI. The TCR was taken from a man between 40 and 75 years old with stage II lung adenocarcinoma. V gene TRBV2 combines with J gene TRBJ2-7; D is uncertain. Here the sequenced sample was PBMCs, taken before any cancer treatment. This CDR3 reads CASSEESVSYEQYF. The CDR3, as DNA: TGTGCCAGCAGTGAAGAATCAGTTTCCTACGAGCAGTACTTC.